Presented here are 5 T cell receptor beta chains from one specimen sequenced in a study of blood T cell repertoires in COVID-19. This table comes from immunoSEQ multiplex PCR, and its TCRdb copy is limited to in-frame clones, with some not included. The sample records 150,000 to 200,000 clones, about 85% being singletons. Sample: peripheral blood. The source of these receptors is a human donor with acute or convalescent COVID-19. The donor label of this sample is uncertain.

The V and J genes are TRBV6-5 and TRBJ2-2; 11 nucleotides match TRBD1. V trimming: 11 bases; J trimming: 4 bases; junction bases outside the gene matches: 6. The germline CDR1 and CDR2 sequences are MNHEY and SVGAGI. This CDR3 spans 14 amino acids. Here the CDR3 DNA reads TGTGCCGGACACGGGACAGGGGGCACCGGGGAGCTGTTTTTT. Its protein product is CAGHGTGGTGELFF.

The chain uses TRBV2 and TRBJ1-6, with D unresolved. Per germline, CDR1 SNHLY and CDR2 FYNNEI. The length of the CDR3 is 18 residues. Trimming cost V 7 bases and J 4 bases, with 23 bases left between them. The CDR3 region is CASNIIGGYTAYNSPLHF. CDR3 coding DNA: TGTGCCAGCAACATTATCGGAGGTTATACGGCATATAATTCACCCCTCCACTTT. Full variable domain (remainder filled in from reference TRBV2 and TRBJ1-6): EPEVTQTPSHQVTQMGQEVILRCVPISNHLYFYWYRQILGQKVEFLVSFYNNEISEKSEIFDDQFSVERPDGSNFTLKIRSTKLEDSAMYFCASNIIGGYTAYNSPLHFGNGTRLTVT.

The chain has TRBV7-2 and TRBJ2-5, with 7 bases matching TRBD2. Germline V gene sequence: CDR1 SGHTA, CDR2 FQGNSA. After removal of 3 bases from V and 5 bases from J, the junction contained 6 bases not matched to a gene. The CDR3 length is 14 residues. The CDR3 is CASSLGGEQETQYF. Written as DNA, the CDR3 is TGTGCCAGCAGCTTGGGAGGGGAGCAGGAGACCCAGTACTTC.

In this sample, this clone turned up once. The J gene is TRBJ2-3, the V gene TRBV5-1, with TRBD1 identical over 7 bases. CDR3 size: 15 residues. Per germline, CDR1 SGHRS and CDR2 YFSETQ. The junction had 9 bases not matched to a gene; V was cut back by 6 bases and J by 2 bases. The CDR3 sequence is CASTRATGSTDTQYF. Written as DNA, the CDR3 is TGCGCCAGCACCAGGGCGACAGGGTCCACAGATACGCAGTATTTT.

The gene calls are TRBV7-9 and TRBJ1-3; the D gene is possibly TRBD1 (6 bases). In germline, CDR1 is SEHNR, CDR2 FQNEAQ (reference sequence). The CDR3 contains 17 residues. Trimming took 6 bases from V and 0 from J, leaving 18 bases between them. The CDR3 spells CASSRPWTEISGNTIYF. Written as DNA, the CDR3 is TGTGCCAGCAGTCGACCCTGGACAGAGATCTCTGGAAACACCATATATTTT.